These 9 T cell receptor beta chains were all obtained from the same sample, sequenced in a study of shared clonotypes between healthy human individuals. TCRdb's copy holds only in-frame clones and misses some; the assay was immunoSEQ multiplex PCR. This repertoire shows 1,400,000 or so clones, approximately 98.5% found once; its top ten account for over 0.3%. The sequencing sample was made of naive CD4+ T cells sorted from blood. As to subset: CD45RA+ positively selected. The receptor source for this set is a young man in good health.

This clone was detected only once. This rearrangement joins TRBV18 to TRBJ2-1; D unclear. The CDR3 is 12 amino acids. The V end lost 2 bases, the J end lost 12 bases, and 11 bases lay between the germline ends. CDR1 and CDR2 (germline): KGHSH, LQKENI. In DNA form, the CDR3 reads TGTGCCAGCTCACCAGATGACTCGCCGCAGTTCTTC. It codes for CASSPDDSPQFF. Full variable domain (outside the CDR3, taken from reference TRBV18 and TRBJ2-1): NAGVMQNPRHLVRRRGQEARLRCSPMKGHSHVYWYRQLPEEGLKFMVYLQKENIIDESGMPKERFSAEFPKEGPSILRIQQVVRGDSAAYFCASSPDDSPQFFGPGTRLTVL.

The CDR3 nucleotides read TGCAGCGTTGGGTCAAGGGGGCAAGACTATGGCTACACCTTC. Amino acid sequence: CSVGSRGQDYGYTF. This chain links TRBV29-1 with TRBJ1-2, with TRBD1 identical over 7 bases. The CDR3 runs 14 residues. V lost 4 bases and J lost 3; bases outside the gene matches: 8. Germline V gene sequence: CDR1 SQVTM, CDR2 ANQGSEA.

This sequence joins TRBV6-1 and TRBJ2-1; TRBD1 agrees at 9 bases. Germline V CDR1 and CDR2: MNHNS, SASEGT. V shed 6 bases, J shed 9 bases, and the junction held 6 bases outside the gene matches. This CDR3 is 13 amino acids long. The CDR3 bases are TGTGCCAGCAGAAGAGGGACAGGGAGTGAGCAGTTCTTC. The encoded protein is CASRRGTGSEQFF.

V gene TRBV2 combines with J gene TRBJ1-5, with TRBD1 matching over 12 bases. This CDR3 contains 20 residues. CDR1 and CDR2 (germline): SNHLY, FYNNEI. The V segment lost 6 bases and the J segment 3 bases; nucleotides outside the gene matches: 18. CDR3 nucleotide sequence: TGTGCCAGCAGGTTTCACCCCGGGACAGGGGGCAAGTGGGACAATCAGCCCCAGCATTTT. Amino acids: CASRFHPGTGGKWDNQPQHF. Together with reference TRBV2 and TRBJ1-5, the CDR3 gives the full variable domain: EPEVTQTPSHQVTQMGQEVILRCVPISNHLYFYWYRQILGQKVEFLVSFYNNEISEKSEIFDDQFSVERPDGSNFTLKIRSTKLEDSAMYFCASRFHPGTGGKWDNQPQHFGDGTRLSIL.

This clone was counted a single time. At the DNA level, this CDR3 is encoded by other sequences in the same sample as well. CDR3 sequence: CASSPGAGGSYEQYF. The CDR3 DNA reads as TGTGCCAGCTCACCGGGGGCAGGGGGGTCCTACGAGCAGTACTTC. J is TRBJ2-7 and V is TRBV18; D might be TRBD1 (7 bases). The germline V gene encodes CDR1 KGHSH and CDR2 LQKENI. The CDR3 loop spans 15 amino acids. Trimming cost V 3 bases and J 1 base, with 13 bases left between them.

The V and J genes are TRBV4-2 and TRBJ2-5; D tentatively reads TRBD1 or TRBD2 (5 bases each). There are 13 residues in the CDR3. Trimming left V 5 bases short and J 5 bases short, with 12 bases between. CDR1 LGHNA and CDR2 YNFKEQ come from the germline V gene. The CDR3: CASSARDVETQYF. The CDR3 bases are TGTGCCAGCAGCGCCCGGGACGTGGAGACCCAGTACTTC.

The chain links TRBV9 to TRBJ2-1, with TRBD2 identical over 9 bases. Per germline, CDR1 SGDLS and CDR2 YYNGEE. The CDR3 consists of 15 residues. Losses at the gene ends were 3 bases for V and 6 bases for J; bases not matched to a gene: 7. The CDR3 coding sequence is TGTGCCAGCAGCGAGGGGGTAGCGGGAGTCAATGAGCAGTTCTTC. Protein sequence: CASSEGVAGVNEQFF.

CDR3 residues: CASSLGGRAYNEQFF. The CDR3 nucleotides are TGTGCCAGCAGCTTAGGCGGGAGGGCCTACAATGAGCAGTTCTTC. The chain is built from TRBV7-2 and TRBJ2-1; TRBD2 matches 9 bases. The germline gives CDR1 SGHTA, CDR2 FQGNSA. V lost 1 base, J lost 2 bases, and 0 bases stayed unmatched. The CDR3 has 15 residues.

The rearrangement joins TRBV5-1 to TRBJ2-1; D is unclear. The CDR3 totals 13 residues. Trimming left V 0 bases short and J 10 bases short, with 11 bases between. The germline gives CDR1 SGHRS, CDR2 YFSETQ. The CDR3 coding sequence is TGCGCCAGCAGCTTGGACCCTAGTGGCGAGCAGTTCTTC. It translates to CASSLDPSGEQFF.